Listed below are T cell receptor beta chains from one sample, sequenced in a study of vaccination and CD4 T cells after COVID-19. Each CDR3 protein gets one entry after TCRdb re-called the PCR reads with MiXCR. The table has roughly 14,000 distinct CDR3 sequences, roughly 50% seen once. Antigens of these TCRs are unknown. Sequenced material: CD4+ T cells from blood, cultured in vitro. The receptors stem from a human donor who had recovered from COVID-19. Both conserved end residues are part of each CDR3. A D gene is named only where the DNA matches it firmly. Not all rows give a size; the values are once, few, many and, for expanded clones, a class.

j_call	cdr3_length	clone_size	d_call	v_call	cdr3_aa	cdr3_nt
TRBJ2-2	16	few	TRBD2	TRBV6-1	CASSGRRGYTPGELFF	TGTGCCAGCAGTGGGCGGCGGGGGTACACCCCCGGGGAGCTGTTTTTT
TRBJ2-3	17	few	TRBD2	TRBV20-1	CSARTLRTSGRSDTQYF	TGCAGTGCTAGAACTTTACGGACTAGCGGGAGATCCGATACGCAGTATTTT
TRBJ2-7	11	-	-	TRBV2	CASRMTYEQYF	TGTGCCAGCAGGATGACCTACGAGCAGTACTTC
TRBJ1-5	15	-	-	TRBV18	CASSPAGLGNQPQHF	TGTGCCAGCTCACCAGCAGGTTTGGGGAATCAGCCCCAGCATTTT
TRBJ2-2	13	-	-	TRBV14	CASSRQITGELFF	TGTGCCAGCAGCCGGCAGATCACCGGGGAGCTGTTTTTT
TRBJ1-2	16	few	-	TRBV10-1	CASPERGPAHYYGYTF	TGCGCCAGCCCCGAACGGGGCCCAGCCCACTACTATGGCTACACCTTC
TRBJ1-2	15	few	-	TRBV10-3	CAISDLGQLNYGYTF	TGTGCCATCAGCGACCTCGGACAGCTGAACTATGGCTACACCTTC
TRBJ1-5	15	-	TRBD1	TRBV28	CASSPRDRINQPQHF	TGTGCCAGCAGCCCCCGGGACAGGATTAATCAGCCCCAGCATTTT
TRBJ1-1	12	-	-	TRBV28	CASSLQESEAFF	TGTGCCAGCAGTTTACAGGAGTCTGAAGCTTTCTTT
TRBJ1-2	13	few	TRBD1	TRBV19	CASSSDRGDGYTF	TGTGCCAGTAGTTCAGACAGGGGAGATGGCTACACCTTC
TRBJ2-1	18	-	TRBD2	TRBV20-1	CSARDSGRLAGGRHEQFF	TGCAGTGCTAGAGATTCGGGCCGACTAGCGGGAGGACGACATGAGCAGTTCTTC
TRBJ2-3	14	few	-	TRBV12-3/TRBV12-4	CASMPGTGTDTQYF	TGTGCCAGCATGCCAGGCACAGGCACAGATACGCAGTATTTT
TRBJ2-1	13	-	-	TRBV30	CAWSRLDYNEQFF	TGTGCCTGGAGCAGACTAGACTACAATGAGCAGTTCTTC
TRBJ2-5	16	few	-	TRBV5-1	CASSLVGQGPQETQYF	TGCGCCAGCAGCTTGGTAGGGCAGGGCCCCCAAGAGACCCAGTACTTC
TRBJ2-7	17	-	TRBD2	TRBV30	CAWSPPPRLAVTYEQYF	TGTGCCTGGAGCCCACCCCCAAGACTAGCGGTGACCTACGAGCAGTACTTC
TRBJ1-5	18	-	TRBD1	TRBV6-1	CASSGTGEDQYSNQPQHF	TGTGCCAGCAGCGGGACAGGGGAGGACCAATATAGCAATCAGCCCCAGCATTTT